This T cell receptor (beta chain) was identified in a study of PD-L1 blockade in urothelial cancer. In the study overall: At 6 weeks and at 3 weeks (second dose) after treatment start, blood was analyzed. T cells numbered a median of around 150,000 in the blood samples. General observations from the study: Below-median TCR clonality that was measured in pretreatment blood predicted better survival.

Germline assignment: CDR1 MDHEN and CDR2 SYDVKM. This CDR3 has 14 amino acids. Trimming cost V 5 bases and J 4 bases; bases outside gene matches: 7. Time point denoted: peripheral blood 6 weeks after treatment start. Comment on this clone: The antigen remains unidentified.

Repertoires were generated with immunoSEQ multiplex PCR, while TCRdb's copy carries only in-frame clones and drops some. The sample consists of 40,000 to 50,000 clones, roughly four fifths of them appearing once. The sequence came from a man aged 55-75 years with urothelial cancer. This specimen was PBMCs, taken around atezolizumab (anti-PD-L1) treatment. The genes are TRBV28 and TRBJ1-2; TRBD1 aligns across 7 bases. The CDR3: CASSHTTGTYGYTF. The CDR3 DNA sequence: TGTGCCAGCAGTCATACGACAGGGACCTATGGCTACACCTTC.